A selection of T cell receptor beta chains follows, all from one sample in a study of human CD8 memory T cell subsets. From its re-call of the 5' RACE reads, TCRdb lists each CDR3 protein once, without DNA. This table holds 7,000 to 9,500 distinct CDR3 sequences. Sequencing used CD8+ T cells from PBMCs. These receptor sequences come from a human donor in good health. Each CDR3 is given with its conserved first and last residue. Only some rows state a clone size, as once, few, many or a class for expanded clones.

V: TRBV29-1; J: TRBJ1-2; size: medium-sized; length: 13; CDR3: CSGALTANYGYTF
V: TRBV5-1; J: TRBJ1-6; size: .; length: 17; CDR3: CASSLTPGSSYNSPLHF
V: TRBV19; J: TRBJ1-1; size: .; length: 15; CDR3: CASSLRGEGRPEAFF
V: TRBV6-6; J: TRBJ2-1; size: .; length: 12; CDR3: CASLNRGPEQFF
V: TRBV29-1; J: TRBJ2-1; size: .; length: 17; CDR3: CSPVQRSPFFPYNEQFF
V: TRBV5-1; J: TRBJ2-7; size: .; length: 15; CDR3: CASSQTSGGHYEQYF
V: TRBV9; J: TRBJ2-7; size: .; length: 15; CDR3: CASSAYSGEHYEQYF
V: TRBV29-1; J: TRBJ1-2; size: .; length: 13; CDR3: CSVEDDKAYGYTF
V: TRBV5-5; J: TRBJ2-7; size: .; length: 17; CDR3: CASSAGSGQERSYEQYF
V: TRBV11-3; J: TRBJ1-4; size: .; length: 19; CDR3: CASSYGTGVFLATNEKLFF
V: TRBV4-1; J: TRBJ2-3; size: .; length: 16; CDR3: CASSQALGQITDTQYF
V: TRBV28; J: TRBJ1-2; size: .; length: 14; CDR3: CASSLYLTGEGYTF
V: TRBV19; J: TRBJ1-4; size: .; length: 14; CDR3: CASSIDRLNEKLFF
V: TRBV1; J: TRBJ2-2; size: .; length: 14; CDR3: CTSSQGPSDGELFF
V: TRBV7-3; J: TRBJ2-1; size: .; length: 13; CDR3: CASSFQPTDEQFF
V: TRBV24-1; J: TRBJ2-2; size: medium-sized; length: 14; CDR3: CATSEQENTGELFF
V: TRBV27; J: TRBJ2-7; size: .; length: 15; CDR3: CASSSLGGGPYEQYF
V: TRBV20-1; J: TRBJ2-3; size: .; length: 13; CDR3: CSARGALTDTQYF
V: TRBV7-8; J: TRBJ2-7; size: .; length: 14; CDR3: CASSPRDNSYEQYF
V: TRBV13; J: TRBJ2-3; size: .; length: 19; CDR3: CASSSPRTGGVGRTDTQYF
V: TRBV27; J: TRBJ2-7; size: .; length: 14; CDR3: CASSPKRGGYEQYF
V: TRBV27; J: TRBJ2-3; size: .; length: 14; CDR3: CASSLFQITDTQYF
V: TRBV4-2; J: TRBJ1-2; size: .; length: 12; CDR3: CASSPGLNGYTF
V: TRBV7-9; J: TRBJ2-5; size: medium-sized; length: 13; CDR3: CASSQGEQETQYF
V: TRBV15; J: TRBJ2-7; size: .; length: 17; CDR3: CATSRETGRGKQSEQYF
V: TRBV28; J: TRBJ2-7; size: .; length: 13; CDR3: CASSFGRGYEQYF
V: TRBV11-2; J: TRBJ2-3; size: .; length: 18; CDR3: CASSLDRGRTLSTDTQYF
V: TRBV2; J: TRBJ2-3; size: .; length: 16; CDR3: CASSEALAGVTDTQYF
V: TRBV7-2; J: TRBJ1-1; size: medium-sized; length: 17; CDR3: CASRDREYGAVNTEAFF
V: TRBV28; J: TRBJ2-7; size: medium-sized; length: 13; CDR3: CASYGGLSYEQYF
V: TRBV5-4; J: TRBJ2-7; size: .; length: 13; CDR3: CASSPDHSYEQYF
V: TRBV5-1; J: TRBJ2-2; size: .; length: 12; CDR3: CASTLNTGELFF
V: TRBV9; J: TRBJ2-7; size: .; length: 13; CDR3: CASSGTGVHEQYF
V: TRBV7-9; J: TRBJ2-7; size: .; length: 14; CDR3: CASSTTGATYEQYF
V: TRBV5-4; J: TRBJ2-1; size: medium-sized; length: 11; CDR3: CASSLVSEQFF
V: TRBV7-9; J: TRBJ2-7; size: medium-sized; length: 14; CDR3: CASSFRDRGYEQYF
V: TRBV2; J: TRBJ2-7; size: .; length: 14; CDR3: CASSTTGTGLEQYF
V: TRBV6-5; J: TRBJ1-4; size: .; length: 14; CDR3: CASSYKGTSEKLFF
V: TRBV15; J: TRBJ2-1; size: .; length: 13; CDR3: CATSRDRGNEQFF
V: TRBV9; J: TRBJ2-1; size: .; length: 15; CDR3: CASSDLTREWNEQFF
V: TRBV11-3; J: TRBJ2-1; size: .; length: 13; CDR3: CASTSGTNNEQFF
V: TRBV24-1; J: TRBJ2-2; size: .; length: 19; CDR3: CATSDLPAMTDSNTGELFF
V: TRBV7-9; J: TRBJ1-1; size: medium-sized; length: 16; CDR3: CASSLSSPTGLWEAFF
V: TRBV2; J: TRBJ2-7; size: .; length: 16; CDR3: CASDNAGSPAAYEQYF
V: TRBV4-2; J: TRBJ2-5; size: .; length: 16; CDR3: CASSPGASGHQETQYF
V: TRBV28; J: TRBJ2-3; size: .; length: 12; CDR3: CASSSPTDTQYF
V: TRBV7-9; J: TRBJ2-2; size: .; length: 16; CDR3: CASSLTGGRNTGELFF
V: TRBV2; J: TRBJ1-5; size: large; length: 13; CDR3: CAGTGGANQPQHF